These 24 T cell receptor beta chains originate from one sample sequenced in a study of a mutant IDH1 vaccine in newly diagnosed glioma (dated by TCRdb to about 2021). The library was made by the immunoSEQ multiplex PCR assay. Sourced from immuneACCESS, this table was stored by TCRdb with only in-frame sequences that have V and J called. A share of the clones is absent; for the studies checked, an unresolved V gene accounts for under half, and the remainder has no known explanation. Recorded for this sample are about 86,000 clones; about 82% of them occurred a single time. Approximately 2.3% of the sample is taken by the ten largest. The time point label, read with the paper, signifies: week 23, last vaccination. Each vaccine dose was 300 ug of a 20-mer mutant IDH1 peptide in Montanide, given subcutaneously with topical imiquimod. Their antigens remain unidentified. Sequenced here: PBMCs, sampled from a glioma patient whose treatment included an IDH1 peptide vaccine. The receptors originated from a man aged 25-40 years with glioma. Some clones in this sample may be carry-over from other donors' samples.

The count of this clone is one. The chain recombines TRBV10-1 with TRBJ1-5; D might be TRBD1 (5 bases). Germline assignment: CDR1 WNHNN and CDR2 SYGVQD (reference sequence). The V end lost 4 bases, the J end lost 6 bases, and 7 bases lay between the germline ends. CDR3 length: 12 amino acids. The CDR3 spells CASSAGTQPQHF. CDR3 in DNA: TGCGCCAGCAGTGCGGGGACTCAGCCCCAGCATTTT.

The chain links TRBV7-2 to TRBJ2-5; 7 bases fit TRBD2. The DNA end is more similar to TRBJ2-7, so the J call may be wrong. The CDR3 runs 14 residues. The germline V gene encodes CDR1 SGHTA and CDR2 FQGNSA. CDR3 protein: CASSLGLASYEQYF. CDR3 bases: TGTGCCAGCAGCTTAGGACTAGCCTCCTACGAGCAGTACTTC.

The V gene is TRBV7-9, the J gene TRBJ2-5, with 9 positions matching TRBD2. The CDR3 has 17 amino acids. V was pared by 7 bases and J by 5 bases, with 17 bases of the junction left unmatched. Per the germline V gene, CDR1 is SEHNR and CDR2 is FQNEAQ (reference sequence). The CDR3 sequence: CASTTRMASGKVETQYF. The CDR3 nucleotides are TGTGCCAGCACCACAAGGATGGCTAGCGGGAAGGTTGAGACCCAGTACTTC.

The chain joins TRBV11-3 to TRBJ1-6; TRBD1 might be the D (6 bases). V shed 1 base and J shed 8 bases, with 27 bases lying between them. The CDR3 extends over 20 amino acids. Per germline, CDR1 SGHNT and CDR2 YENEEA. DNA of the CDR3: TGTGCCAGCAGCTTAGGATTTAGGGGGGCCAGTTTGATTCGGTATTCACCCCTCCACTTT. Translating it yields CASSLGFRGASLIRYSPLHF.

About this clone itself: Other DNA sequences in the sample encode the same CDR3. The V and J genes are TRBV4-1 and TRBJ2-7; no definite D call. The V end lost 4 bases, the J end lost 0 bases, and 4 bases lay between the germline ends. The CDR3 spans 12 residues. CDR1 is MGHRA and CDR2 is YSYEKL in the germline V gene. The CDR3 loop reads CASSPDSYEQYF. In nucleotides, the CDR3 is TGCGCCAGCAGCCCCGACTCCTACGAGCAGTACTTC.

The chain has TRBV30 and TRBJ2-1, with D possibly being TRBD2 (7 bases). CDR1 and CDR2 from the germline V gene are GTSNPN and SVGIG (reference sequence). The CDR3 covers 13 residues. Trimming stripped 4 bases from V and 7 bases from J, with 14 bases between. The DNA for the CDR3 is TGTGCCTGGAATCCGGGGGGCCGGAATGAGCAGTTCTTC. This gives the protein CAWNPGGRNEQFF.

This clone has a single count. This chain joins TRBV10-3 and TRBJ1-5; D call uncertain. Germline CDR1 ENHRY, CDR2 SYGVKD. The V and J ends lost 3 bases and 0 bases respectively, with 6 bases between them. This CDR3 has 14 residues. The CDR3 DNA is TGTGCCATCAGTGAAACAGCTAGCAATCAGCCCCAGCATTTT. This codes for CAISETASNQPQHF.

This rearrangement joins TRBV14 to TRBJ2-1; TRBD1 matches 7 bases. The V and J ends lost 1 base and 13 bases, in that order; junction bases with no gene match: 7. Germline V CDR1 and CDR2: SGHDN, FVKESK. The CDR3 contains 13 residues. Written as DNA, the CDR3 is TGTGCCAGCAGCCAAGGACAGGGATTAGGCCAGTTCTTC. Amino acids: CASSQGQGLGQFF.

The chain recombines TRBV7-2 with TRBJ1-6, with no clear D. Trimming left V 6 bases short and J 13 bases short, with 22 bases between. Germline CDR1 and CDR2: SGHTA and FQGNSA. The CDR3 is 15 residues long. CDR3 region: CASSPGRPGHRPLHF. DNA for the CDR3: TGTGCCAGCAGTCCTGGTCGGCCAGGCCATCGGCCCCTCCACTTT.

CDR3 nucleotides: TGTGCCAGCAAGAAGGAAATGAACACTGAAGCTTTCTTT. It codes for CASKKEMNTEAFF. The J gene is TRBJ1-1, the V gene TRBV2; D call uncertain. Germline CDR1 is SNHLY and CDR2 is FYNNEI. V dropped 7 bases and J dropped 0 bases, with 9 bases sitting between them. CDR3 length: 13 amino acids.

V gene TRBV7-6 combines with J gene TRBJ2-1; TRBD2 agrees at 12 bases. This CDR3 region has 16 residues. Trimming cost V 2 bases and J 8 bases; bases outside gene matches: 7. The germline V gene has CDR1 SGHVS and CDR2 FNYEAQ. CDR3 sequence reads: CASSLQTSGSVDEQFF. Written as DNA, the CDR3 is TGTGCCAGCAGCTTACAGACTAGCGGGAGTGTCGATGAGCAGTTCTTC.

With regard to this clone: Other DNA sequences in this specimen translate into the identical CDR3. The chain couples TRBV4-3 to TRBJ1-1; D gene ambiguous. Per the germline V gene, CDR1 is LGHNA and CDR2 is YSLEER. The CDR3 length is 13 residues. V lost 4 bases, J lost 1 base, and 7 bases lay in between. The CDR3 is CASSLDRNTEAFF. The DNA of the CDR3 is TGCGCCAGCAGCCTAGACCGGAACACTGAAGCTTTCTTT.

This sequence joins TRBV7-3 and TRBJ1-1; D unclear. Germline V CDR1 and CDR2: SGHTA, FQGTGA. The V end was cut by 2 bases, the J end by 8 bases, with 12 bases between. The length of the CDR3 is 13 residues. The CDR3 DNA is TGTGCCAGCAGCTTAGGAACGGGTCTAGAAGCTTTCTTT. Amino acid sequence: CASSLGTGLEAFF. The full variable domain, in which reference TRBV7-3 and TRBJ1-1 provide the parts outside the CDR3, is GAGVSQTPSNKVTEKGKYVELRCDPISGHTALYWYRQSLGQGPEFLIYFQGTGAADDSGLPNDRFFAVRPEGSVSTLKIQRTERGDSAVYLCASSLGTGLEAFFGQGTRLTVV.

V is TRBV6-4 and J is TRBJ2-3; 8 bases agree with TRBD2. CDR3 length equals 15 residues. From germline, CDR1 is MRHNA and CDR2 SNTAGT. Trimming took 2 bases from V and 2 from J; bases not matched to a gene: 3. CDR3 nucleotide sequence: TGTGCCAGCAGTGACGGGACTAGTCCCACAGATACGCAGTATTTT. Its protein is CASSDGTSPTDTQYF.

CDR3 in DNA: TGCGCCAGCAGCTCACCGGACAGGAGGGGTGGCTACACCTTC. This encodes CASSSPDRRGGYTF. The chain has TRBV4-1 and TRBJ1-2; 7 positions match TRBD1. This CDR3 contains 14 residues. Germline lookup yields CDR1 MGHRA and CDR2 YSYEKL. J lost 7 bases, V lost 5 bases, and 10 bases had no gene match.

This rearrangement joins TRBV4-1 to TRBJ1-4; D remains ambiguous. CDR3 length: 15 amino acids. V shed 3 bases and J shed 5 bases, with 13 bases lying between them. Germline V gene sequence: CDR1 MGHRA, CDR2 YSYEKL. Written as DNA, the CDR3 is TGCGCCAGCAGCCACGCGGGTACGAGGAATGAAAAACTGTTTTTT. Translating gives CASSHAGTRNEKLFF.

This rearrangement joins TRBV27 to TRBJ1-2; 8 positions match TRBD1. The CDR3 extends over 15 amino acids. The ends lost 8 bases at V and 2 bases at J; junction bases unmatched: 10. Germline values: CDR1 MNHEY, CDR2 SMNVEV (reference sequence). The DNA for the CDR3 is TGTGCCAGCTCCAGTAGGACAGGGCCGAACTATGGCTACACCTTC. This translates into CASSSRTGPNYGYTF.

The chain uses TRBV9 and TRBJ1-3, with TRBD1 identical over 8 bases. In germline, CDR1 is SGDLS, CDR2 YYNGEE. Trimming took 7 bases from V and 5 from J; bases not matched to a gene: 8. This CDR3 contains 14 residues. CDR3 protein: CASEDRAARNTIYF. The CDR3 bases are TGTGCCAGCGAGGACAGGGCAGCAAGAAACACCATATATTTT.

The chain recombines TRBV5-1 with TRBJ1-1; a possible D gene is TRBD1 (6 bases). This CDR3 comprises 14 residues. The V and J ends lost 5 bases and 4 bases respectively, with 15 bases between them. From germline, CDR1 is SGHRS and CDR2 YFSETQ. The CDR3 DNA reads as TGCGCCAGCAGTGGTCAGGGGAGGGGCACTGAAGCTTTCTTT. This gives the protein CASSGQGRGTEAFF.

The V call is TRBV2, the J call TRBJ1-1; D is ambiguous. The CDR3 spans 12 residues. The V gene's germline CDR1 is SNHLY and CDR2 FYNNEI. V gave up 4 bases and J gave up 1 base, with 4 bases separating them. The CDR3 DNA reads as TGTGCCAGCAGTGTGAGGAACACTGAAGCTTTCTTT. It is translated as CASSVRNTEAFF.

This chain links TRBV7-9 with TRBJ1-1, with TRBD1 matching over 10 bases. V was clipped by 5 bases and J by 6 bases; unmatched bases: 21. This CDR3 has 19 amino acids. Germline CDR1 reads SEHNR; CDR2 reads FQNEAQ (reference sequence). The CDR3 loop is CASSRRQGAGLTRGAEAFF. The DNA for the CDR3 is TGTGCCAGCAGCCGCAGACAGGGGGCAGGGCTGACCAGAGGGGCTGAAGCTTTCTTT.

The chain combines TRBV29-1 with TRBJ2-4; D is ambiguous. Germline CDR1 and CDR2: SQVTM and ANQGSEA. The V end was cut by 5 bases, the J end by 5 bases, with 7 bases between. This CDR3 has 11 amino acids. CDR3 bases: TGCAGCGTTTCAATAGAAAACATTCAGTACTTC. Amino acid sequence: CSVSIENIQYF. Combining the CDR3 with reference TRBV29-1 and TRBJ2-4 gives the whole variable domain SAVISQKPSRDICQRGTSLTIQCQVDSQVTMMFWYRQQPGQSLTLIATANQGSEATYESGFVIDKFPISRPNLTFSTLTVSNMSPEDSSIYLCSVSIENIQYFGAGTRLSVL.

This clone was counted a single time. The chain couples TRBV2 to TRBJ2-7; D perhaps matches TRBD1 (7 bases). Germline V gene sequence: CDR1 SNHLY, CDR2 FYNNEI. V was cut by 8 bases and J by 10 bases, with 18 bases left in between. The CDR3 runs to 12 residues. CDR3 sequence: CASRNRGTDQYF. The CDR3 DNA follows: TGTGCCAGCCGGAACCGGGGGACAGATCAGTACTTC.

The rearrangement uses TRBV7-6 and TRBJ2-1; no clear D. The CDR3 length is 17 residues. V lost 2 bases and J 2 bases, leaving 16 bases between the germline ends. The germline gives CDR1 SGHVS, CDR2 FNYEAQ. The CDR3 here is CASSLLGLSSTYNEQFF. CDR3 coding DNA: TGTGCCAGCAGCTTATTGGGTCTCTCAAGCACCTACAATGAGCAGTTCTTC.